What follows are 18 T cell receptor beta chains derived from one specimen sequenced in a study of blood T cells in healthy people across ages (dated by TCRdb to the mid-2010s). Library preparation was by 5' RACE. Reads for this sample came from an Illumina HiSeq 2500. A second 7 to 11 cycle PCR used a sample-barcoded 5' primer and a J-beta primer mix. TCRdb reran the public reads through fastp at Q25 and MiXCR, keeping productive beta chains. Records with the same CDR3 protein are collapsed into one entry carrying the most frequent genes and DNA. The sample yields about 1.8 million distinct CDR3 sequences; about 50% were counted once. The top ten hold over 2% of the sample. Sequenced input: blood. These receptors were obtained from a woman in her thirties or forties in good health.

The genes are TRBV6-1 and TRBJ2-3; 10 nucleotides agree with TRBD2. Germline CDR1 and CDR2: MNHNS and SASEGT. This CDR3 has 18 amino acids. The V gene end was trimmed by 6 bases and the J gene end by 0 bases; junction bases not matched to a gene: 12. CDR3 DNA sequence: TGTGCCAGCAGAACCTGGACTAGCGGACCCTCTAGCACAGATACGCAGTATTTT. Protein product: CASRTWTSGPSSTDTQYF.

J is TRBJ2-5 and V is TRBV5-1; the match to TRBD1 covers 7 bases. V shed 6 bases and J 2 bases; nucleotides not matched to a gene: 7. Germline V CDR1 and CDR2: SGHRS, YFSETQ. There are 14 residues in the CDR3. CDR3 protein: CASNRDSNQETQYF. For the CDR3, the DNA is TGCGCCAGCAACCGGGACAGCAATCAAGAGACCCAGTACTTC.

Turning to this clonotype: A read error may account for a junction end that differs from germline. This rearrangement joins TRBV9 to TRBJ1-2, with 9 bases that match TRBD1. This CDR3 is 16 amino acids long. Germline values: CDR1 SGDLS, CDR2 YYNGEE. The DNA of the CDR3 is TGTGCCAGCGGCGTTGGAGGGACAGGGTTGGTCTATGGCTACACCTTC. Its protein product is CASGVGGTGLVYGYTF.

This sequence joins TRBV25-1 and TRBJ1-2; TRBD1 is a possible D gene (6 bases). The germline V and J ends were trimmed by 1 base and 6 bases, with 24 bases remaining between them. Germline lookup yields CDR1 MGHDK and CDR2 SYGVNS. The CDR3 runs 18 residues. The CDR3, as DNA: TGTGCCAGCAGTGAATTGTCGGTTCAGGGGATTTCTAAGGATGGCTACACCTTC. This translates into CASSELSVQGISKDGYTF.

The chain links TRBV7-2 to TRBJ1-5; maybe TRBD1 (5 bases). Trimming shortened V by 6 bases and J by 4 bases, and 16 bases separated the two germline ends. Germline V CDR1 and CDR2: SGHTA, FQGNSA. The CDR3 runs to 15 residues. CDR3 in amino acids: CASRFNGAPNQPQHF. The CDR3 DNA sequence: TGTGCCAGCAGGTTCAACGGGGCACCTAATCAGCCCCAGCATTTT.

The chain joins TRBV5-1 to TRBJ1-1; D is possibly TRBD1 (5 bases). CDR1 is SGHRS and CDR2 is YFSETQ in the germline V gene. Trimming stripped 3 bases from V and 0 bases from J, with 12 bases between. The CDR3 is 15 residues long. In nucleotides, the CDR3 is TGCGCCAGCAGCTCCCAGGTGGGGCTGAACACTGAAGCTTTCTTT. Protein sequence: CASSSQVGLNTEAFF.

This clonotype was counted a few times. This chain uses TRBV5-1 with TRBJ2-5; TRBD2 matches 8 bases. The tail of the sequence fits TRBJ2-7 better, so the J call may be wrong. The germline V gene has CDR1 SGHRS and CDR2 YFSETQ. The length of the CDR3 is 16 residues. The DNA of the CDR3 is TGCGCCAGCAGCCTCCCTGGAGGAGCGGGGGTGAACGAGCAGTACTTC. It specifies CASSLPGGAGVNEQYF.

The genes are TRBV5-1 and TRBJ2-1; unclear D gene. The V gene lost 4 bases and the J gene lost 0 bases, with 14 bases spanning the gap. This CDR3 is built from 16 residues. Germline V CDR1 and CDR2: SGHRS, YFSETQ. In DNA, the CDR3 is TGCGCCAGCAGCCCGCGTAGACGGAGCTCCTACAATGAGCAGTTCTTC. It specifies CASSPRRRSSYNEQFF.

In this sample, this clonotype turned up a few times. The rearrangement links TRBV9 to TRBJ1-6; D unclear. The CDR3 has 14 residues. Trimming removed 2 bases at V and 5 bases at J, with 8 bases between. CDR1 and CDR2 (germline): SGDLS, YYNGEE. The DNA for the CDR3 is TGTGCCAGCAGCGTTACAGTTGATAATTCACCCCTCCACTTT. This gives the protein CASSVTVDNSPLHF.

This clonotype was recorded a few times. The rearrangement uses TRBV6-4 and TRBJ2-1; the D gene could be TRBD1 or TRBD2 (5 bases each). CDR3 length: 15 amino acids. Germline CDR1 MRHNA, CDR2 SNTAGT. V shed 4 bases and J shed 4 bases, with 14 bases lying between them. The CDR3 region is CASSVDTWGYNEQFF. The CDR3 bases are TGTGCCAGCAGTGTTGACACCTGGGGGTACAATGAGCAGTTCTTC.

The chain recombines TRBV20-1 with TRBJ1-2, with 8 bases lining up with TRBD1. With 6 bases clipped from V and 6 bases from J, the junction kept 12 bases outside the gene matches. Germline CDR1 is DFQATT and CDR2 is SNEGSKA (reference sequence). The CDR3 spans 14 residues. CDR3 nucleotide sequence: TGCAGTGCGGCGTGGGCAGGGGGCGTGAATGGCTACACCTTC. It codes for CSAAWAGGVNGYTF.

The V call is TRBV15, the J call TRBJ2-5, with D uncertain. The CDR3 totals 14 residues. V lost 0 bases, J lost 11 bases, and 16 bases lay in between. CDR1 and CDR2 from the germline V gene are LNHNV and YYDKDF (reference sequence). The CDR3 protein is CATSREASANEQYF. The DNA for the CDR3 is TGTGCCACCAGCAGAGAGGCGAGCGCGAATGAGCAGTACTTC. Drawing the rest from reference TRBV15 and TRBJ2-5, the complete variable domain is DAMVIQNPRYQVTQFGKPVTLSCSQTLNHNVMYWYQQKSSQAPKLLFHYYDKDFNNEADTPDNFQSRRPNTSFCFLDIRSPGLGDTAMYLCATSREASANEQYFGPGTRLLVL.

The sample holds a few counts of this clonotype. The chain joins TRBV4-1 to TRBJ2-4; 7 bases are shared with TRBD1. This CDR3 has 17 amino acids. The V gene's germline CDR1 is MGHRA and CDR2 YSYEKL. V lost 2 bases and J lost 7; bases outside the gene matches: 14. CDR3 in DNA: TGCGCCAGCAGCCAACCGCCGACAGGGACGAATAGGAACATTCAGTACTTC. This gives the protein CASSQPPTGTNRNIQYF.

Here the CDR3 reads CASSQEVFGNEQFF. Written as DNA, the CDR3 is TGTGCCAGCAGCCAAGAGGTCTTCGGAAATGAGCAGTTCTTC. V usage is TRBV4-2 and J usage is TRBJ2-1; D unresolved. Germline CDR1 LGHNA, CDR2 YNFKEQ. V gave up 0 bases and J gave up 7 bases, with 10 bases separating them. This CDR3 is 14 amino acids long.

This clonotype showed up just once. The chain has TRBV10-3 and TRBJ1-2; no reliable D call. CDR1 is ENHRY and CDR2 is SYGVKD in the germline V gene. With 6 bases removed from V and 0 bases from J, the gap between germline ends came to 11 bases. The CDR3 has 14 residues. CDR3 sequence reads: CAIRAVLANYGYTF. CDR3 bases: TGTGCCATCAGGGCGGTGCTAGCTAACTATGGCTACACCTTC.

V and J are TRBV29-1 and TRBJ2-3; 13 bases are shared with TRBD2. CDR3 size: 19 residues. The J segment lost 0 bases and the V segment lost 0 bases, leaving 9 bases of the junction unmatched. Germline V gene lookup returns CDR1 SQVTM and CDR2 ANQGSEA. In DNA form, the CDR3 reads TGCAGCGTTGAAGATGCACTAGCGGGGGGGCCACATAGCACAGATACGCAGTATTTT. Translation: CSVEDALAGGPHSTDTQYF.

The rearrangement joins TRBV5-1 to TRBJ1-1; D remains ambiguous. In germline, CDR1 is SGHRS, CDR2 YFSETQ. The CDR3 is 17 amino acids. V lost 0 bases and J lost 1, with 16 bases in between. The CDR3 DNA reads as TGCGCCAGCAGCTTGGTTTTCGTGGGCGGACGGAACACTGAAGCTTTCTTT. Amino acids: CASSLVFVGGRNTEAFF.

The rearrangement joins TRBV2 to TRBJ2-1, with 9 bases identical to TRBD2. The junction had 9 bases not matched to a gene; V was cut back by 10 bases and J by 5 bases. Germline values: CDR1 SNHLY, CDR2 FYNNEI. This CDR3 is built from 14 residues. This CDR3 is CATKPGLANNEQFF. CDR3 nucleotide sequence: TGTGCCACCAAACCGGGACTAGCCAACAATGAGCAGTTCTTC. Full variable domain (rest looked up from reference TRBV2 and TRBJ2-1): EPEVTQTPSHQVTQMGQEVILRCVPISNHLYFYWYRQILGQKVEFLVSFYNNEISEKSEIFDDQFSVERPDGSNFTLKIRSTKLEDSAMYFCATKPGLANNEQFFGPGTRLTVL.